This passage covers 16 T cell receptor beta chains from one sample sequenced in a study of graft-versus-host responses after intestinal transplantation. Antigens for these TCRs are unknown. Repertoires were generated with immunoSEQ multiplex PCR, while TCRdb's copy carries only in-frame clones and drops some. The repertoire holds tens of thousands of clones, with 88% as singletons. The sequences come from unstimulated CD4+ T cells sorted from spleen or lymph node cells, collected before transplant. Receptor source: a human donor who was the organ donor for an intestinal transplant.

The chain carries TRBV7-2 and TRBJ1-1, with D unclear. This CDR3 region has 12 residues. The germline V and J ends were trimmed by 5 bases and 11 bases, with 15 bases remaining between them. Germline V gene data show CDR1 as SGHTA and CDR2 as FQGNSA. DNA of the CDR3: TGTGCCAGCAGCCTCAGCGCCCAGTCGGCTTTCTTT. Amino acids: CASSLSAQSAFF.

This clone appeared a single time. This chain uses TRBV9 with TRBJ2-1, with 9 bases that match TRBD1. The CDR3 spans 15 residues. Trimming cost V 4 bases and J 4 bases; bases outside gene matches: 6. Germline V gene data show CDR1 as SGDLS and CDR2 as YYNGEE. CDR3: CASSTDRGVYNEQFF. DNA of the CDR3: TGTGCCAGCAGCACCGACAGGGGGGTGTACAATGAGCAGTTCTTC.

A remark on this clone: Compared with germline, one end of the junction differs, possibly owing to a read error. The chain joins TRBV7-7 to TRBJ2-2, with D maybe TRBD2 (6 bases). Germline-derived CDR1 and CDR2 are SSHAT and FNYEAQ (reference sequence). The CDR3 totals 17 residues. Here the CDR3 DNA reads TGTGCTAGCAGCTTAATGGTCAAGGCGGGAAACACCGGGGAGCTGTTTTTT. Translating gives CASSLMVKAGNTGELFF.

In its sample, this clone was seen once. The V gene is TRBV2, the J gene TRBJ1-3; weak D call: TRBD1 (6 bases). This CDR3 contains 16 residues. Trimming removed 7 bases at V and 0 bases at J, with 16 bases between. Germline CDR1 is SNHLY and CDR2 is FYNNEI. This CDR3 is CASTLDSSFSGNTIYF. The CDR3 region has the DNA TGTGCCAGCACCCTGGACAGTTCCTTCTCTGGAAACACCATATATTTT.

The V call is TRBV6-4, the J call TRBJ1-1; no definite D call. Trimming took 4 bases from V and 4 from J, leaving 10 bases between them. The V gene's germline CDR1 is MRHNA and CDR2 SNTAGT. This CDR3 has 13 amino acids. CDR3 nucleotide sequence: TGTGCCAGCAGTGCCAGAGAGGGCACTGAAGCTTTCTTT. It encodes CASSAREGTEAFF.

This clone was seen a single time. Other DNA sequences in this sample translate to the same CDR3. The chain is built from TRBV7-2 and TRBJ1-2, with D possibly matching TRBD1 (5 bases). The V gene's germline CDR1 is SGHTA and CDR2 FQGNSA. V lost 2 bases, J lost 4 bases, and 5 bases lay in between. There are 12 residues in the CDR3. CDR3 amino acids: CASSLQGYGYTF. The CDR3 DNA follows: TGTGCCAGCAGCTTACAGGGCTATGGCTACACCTTC. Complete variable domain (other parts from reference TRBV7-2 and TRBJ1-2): GAGVSQSPSNKVTEKGKDVELRCDPISGHTALYWYRQSLGQGLEFLIYFQGNSAPDKSGLPSDRFSAERTGGSVSTLTIQRTQQEDSAVYLCASSLQGYGYTFGSGTRLTVV.

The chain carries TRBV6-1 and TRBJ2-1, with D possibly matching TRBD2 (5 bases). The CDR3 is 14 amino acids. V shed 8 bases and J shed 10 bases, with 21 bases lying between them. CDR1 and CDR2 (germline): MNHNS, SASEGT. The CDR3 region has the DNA TGTGCCAGCCAGGAACAGCCGGGGAGTGAGGAGCAGTTCTTC. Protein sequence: CASQEQPGSEEQFF.

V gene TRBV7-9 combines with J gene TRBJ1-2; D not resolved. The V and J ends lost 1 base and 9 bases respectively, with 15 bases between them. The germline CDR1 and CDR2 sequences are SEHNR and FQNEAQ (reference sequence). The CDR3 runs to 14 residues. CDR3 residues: CASSLGVQGGSYTF. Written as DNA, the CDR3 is TGTGCCAGCAGCTTAGGGGTCCAAGGAGGCAGCTACACCTTC.

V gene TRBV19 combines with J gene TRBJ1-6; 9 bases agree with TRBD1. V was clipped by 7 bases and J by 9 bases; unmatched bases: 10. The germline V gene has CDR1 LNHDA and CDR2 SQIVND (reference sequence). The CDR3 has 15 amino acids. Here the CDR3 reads CASTKGGQGTSPLHF. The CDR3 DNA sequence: TGTGCCAGTACCAAGGGGGGACAGGGAACTTCACCCCTCCACTTT.

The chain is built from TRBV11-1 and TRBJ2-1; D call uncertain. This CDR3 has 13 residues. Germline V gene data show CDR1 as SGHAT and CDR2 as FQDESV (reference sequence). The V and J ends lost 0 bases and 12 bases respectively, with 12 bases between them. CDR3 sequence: CASSLALPSLQFF. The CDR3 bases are TGTGCCAGCAGCTTAGCGCTCCCGAGCTTGCAGTTCTTC.

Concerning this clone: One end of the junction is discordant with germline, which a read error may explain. For the CDR3, the DNA is TGTGCTAGCAGCCCCCGCGTAGGAGAAGAGACCCAGTACTTC. Protein: CASSPRVGEETQYF. The genes are TRBV7-7 and TRBJ2-5; D is ambiguous. The CDR3 spans 14 residues. Looked up from germline, CDR1 is SSHAT and CDR2 is FNYEAQ (reference sequence).

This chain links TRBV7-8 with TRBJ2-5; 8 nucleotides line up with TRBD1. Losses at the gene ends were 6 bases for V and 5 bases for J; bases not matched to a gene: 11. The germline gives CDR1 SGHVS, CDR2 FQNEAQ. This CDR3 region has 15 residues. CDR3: CASSYTRGRRETQYF. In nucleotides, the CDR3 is TGTGCCAGCAGTTATACCAGGGGGCGGAGGGAGACCCAGTACTTC.

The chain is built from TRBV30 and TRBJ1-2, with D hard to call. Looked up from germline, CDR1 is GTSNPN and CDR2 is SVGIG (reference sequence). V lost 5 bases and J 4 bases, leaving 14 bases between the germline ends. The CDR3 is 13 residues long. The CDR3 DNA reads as TGTGCCTGGCGCGGCGGCGCGGGCTATGGCTACACCTTC. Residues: CAWRGGAGYGYTF.

DNA of the CDR3: TGCGCCAGCAGCTTGGTCCCGGGGGATACGCAGTATTTT. This codes for CASSLVPGDTQYF. The rearrangement joins TRBV5-1 to TRBJ2-3; tentative D call: TRBD2 (5 bases). This CDR3 region has 13 residues. Germline V gene lookup returns CDR1 SGHRS and CDR2 YFSETQ. V lost 0 bases, J lost 6 bases, and 8 bases lay in between.

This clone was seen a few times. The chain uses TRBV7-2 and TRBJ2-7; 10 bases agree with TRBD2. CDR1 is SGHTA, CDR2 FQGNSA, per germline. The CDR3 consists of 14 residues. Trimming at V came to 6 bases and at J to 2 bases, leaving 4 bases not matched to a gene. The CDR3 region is CASSRTSGTYEQYF. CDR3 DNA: TGTGCCAGCAGTCGGACTAGCGGAACCTACGAGCAGTACTTC.

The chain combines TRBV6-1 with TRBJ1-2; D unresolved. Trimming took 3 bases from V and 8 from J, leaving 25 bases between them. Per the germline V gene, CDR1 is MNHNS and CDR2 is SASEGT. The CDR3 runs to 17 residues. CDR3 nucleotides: TGTGCCAGCAGTGACCGATTAAAACCGACGGCCCGGAGGGGCTACACCTTC. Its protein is CASSDRLKPTARRGYTF.